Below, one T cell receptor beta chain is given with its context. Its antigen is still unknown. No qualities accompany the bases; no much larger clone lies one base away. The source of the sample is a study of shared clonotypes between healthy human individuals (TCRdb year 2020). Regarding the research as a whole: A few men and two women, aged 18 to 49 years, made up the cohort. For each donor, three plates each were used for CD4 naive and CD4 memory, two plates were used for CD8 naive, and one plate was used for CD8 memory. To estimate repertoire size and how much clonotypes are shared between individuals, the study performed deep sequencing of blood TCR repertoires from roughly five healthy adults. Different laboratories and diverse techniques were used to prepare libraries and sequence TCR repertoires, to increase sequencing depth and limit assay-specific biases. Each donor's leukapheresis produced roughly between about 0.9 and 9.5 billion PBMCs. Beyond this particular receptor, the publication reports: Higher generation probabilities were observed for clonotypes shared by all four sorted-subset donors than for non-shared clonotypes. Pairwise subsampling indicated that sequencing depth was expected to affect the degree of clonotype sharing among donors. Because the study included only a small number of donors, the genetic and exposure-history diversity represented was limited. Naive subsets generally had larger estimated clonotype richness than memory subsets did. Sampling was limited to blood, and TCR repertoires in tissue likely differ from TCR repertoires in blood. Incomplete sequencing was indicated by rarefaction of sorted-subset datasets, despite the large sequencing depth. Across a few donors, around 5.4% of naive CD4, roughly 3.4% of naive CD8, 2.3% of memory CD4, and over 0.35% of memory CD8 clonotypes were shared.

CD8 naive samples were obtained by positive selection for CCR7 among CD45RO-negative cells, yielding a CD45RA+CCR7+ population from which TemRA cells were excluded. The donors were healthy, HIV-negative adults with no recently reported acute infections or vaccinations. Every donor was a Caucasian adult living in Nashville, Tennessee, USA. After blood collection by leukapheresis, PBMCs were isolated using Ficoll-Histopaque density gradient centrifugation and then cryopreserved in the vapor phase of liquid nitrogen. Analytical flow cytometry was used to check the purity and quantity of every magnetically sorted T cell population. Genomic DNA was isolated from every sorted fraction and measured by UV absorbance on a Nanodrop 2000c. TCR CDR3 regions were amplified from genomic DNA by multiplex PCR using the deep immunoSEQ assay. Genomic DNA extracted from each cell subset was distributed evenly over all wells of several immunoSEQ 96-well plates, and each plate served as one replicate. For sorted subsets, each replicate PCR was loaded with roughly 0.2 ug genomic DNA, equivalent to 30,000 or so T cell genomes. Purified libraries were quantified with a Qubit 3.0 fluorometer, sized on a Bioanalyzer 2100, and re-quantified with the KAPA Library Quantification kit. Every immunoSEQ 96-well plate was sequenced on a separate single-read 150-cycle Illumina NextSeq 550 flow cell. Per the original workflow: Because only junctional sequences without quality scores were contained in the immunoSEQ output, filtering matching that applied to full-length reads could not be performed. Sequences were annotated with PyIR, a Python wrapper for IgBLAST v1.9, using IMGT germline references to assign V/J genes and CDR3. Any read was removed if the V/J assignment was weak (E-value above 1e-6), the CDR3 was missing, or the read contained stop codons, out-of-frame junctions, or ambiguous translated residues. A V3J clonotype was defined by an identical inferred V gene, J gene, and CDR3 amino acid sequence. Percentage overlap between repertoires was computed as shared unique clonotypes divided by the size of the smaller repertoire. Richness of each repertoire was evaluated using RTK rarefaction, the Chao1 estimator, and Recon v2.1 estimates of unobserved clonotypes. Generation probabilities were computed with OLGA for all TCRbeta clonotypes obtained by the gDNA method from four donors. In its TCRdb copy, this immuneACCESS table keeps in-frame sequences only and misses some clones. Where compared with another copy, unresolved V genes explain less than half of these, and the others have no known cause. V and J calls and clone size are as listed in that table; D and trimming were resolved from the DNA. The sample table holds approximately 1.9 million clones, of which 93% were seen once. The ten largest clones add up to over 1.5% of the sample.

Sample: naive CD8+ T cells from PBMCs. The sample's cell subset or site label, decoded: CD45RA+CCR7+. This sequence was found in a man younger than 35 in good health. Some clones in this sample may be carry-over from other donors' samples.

For the CDR3, the sequence is CASSLHAGERYGYTF. The base sequence is TGTGCCAGCAGTTTACATGCAGGGGAGAGATATGGCTACACCTTC. The chain is encoded by TRBV27 joined to TRBJ1-2, and perhaps TRBD1 as D gene, on 6 matching bases. The germline V gene (reference sequence) provides CDR1 MNHEY and CDR2 SMNVEV. V loses 2 bases of germline sequence and J loses 5 bases, and the interval between the two ends is 15 bases. Its CDR3 holds 15 amino acids, cysteine through phenylalanine. Of all the DNA, just the CDR3 is kept, 45 bases in frame from base 1.